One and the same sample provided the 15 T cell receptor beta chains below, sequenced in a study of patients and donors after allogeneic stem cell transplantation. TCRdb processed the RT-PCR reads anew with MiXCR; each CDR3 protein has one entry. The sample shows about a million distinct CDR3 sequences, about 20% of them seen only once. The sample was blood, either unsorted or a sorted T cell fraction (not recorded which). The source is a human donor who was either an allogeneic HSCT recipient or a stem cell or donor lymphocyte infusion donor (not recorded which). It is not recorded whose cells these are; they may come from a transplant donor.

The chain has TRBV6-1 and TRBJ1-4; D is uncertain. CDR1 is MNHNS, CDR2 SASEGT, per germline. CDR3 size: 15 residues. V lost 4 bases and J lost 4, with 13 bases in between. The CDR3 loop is CASSGMFGVNEKLFF. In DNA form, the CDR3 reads TGTGCCAGCAGTGGGATGTTTGGGGTTAATGAAAAACTGTTTTTT.

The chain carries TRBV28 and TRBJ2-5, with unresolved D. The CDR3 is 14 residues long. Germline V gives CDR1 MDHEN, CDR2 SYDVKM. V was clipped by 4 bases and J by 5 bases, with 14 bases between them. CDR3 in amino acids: CASSSPPSGETQYF. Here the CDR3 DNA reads TGTGCCAGCAGTTCCCCTCCGTCCGGTGAGACCCAGTACTTC.

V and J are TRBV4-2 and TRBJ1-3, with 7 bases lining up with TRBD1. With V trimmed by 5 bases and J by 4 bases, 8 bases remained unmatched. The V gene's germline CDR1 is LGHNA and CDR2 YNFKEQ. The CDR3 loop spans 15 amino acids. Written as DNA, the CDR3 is TGTGCCAGCAGCGCGAGGGACAGAAGGGGAAACACCATATATTTT. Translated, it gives CASSARDRRGNTIYF.

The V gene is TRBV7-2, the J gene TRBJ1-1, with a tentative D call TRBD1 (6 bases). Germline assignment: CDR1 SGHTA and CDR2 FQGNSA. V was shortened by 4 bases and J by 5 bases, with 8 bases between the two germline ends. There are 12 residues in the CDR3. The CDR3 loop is CASSYDRTEAFF. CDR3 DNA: TGTGCCAGCAGCTACGACAGGACTGAAGCTTTCTTT.

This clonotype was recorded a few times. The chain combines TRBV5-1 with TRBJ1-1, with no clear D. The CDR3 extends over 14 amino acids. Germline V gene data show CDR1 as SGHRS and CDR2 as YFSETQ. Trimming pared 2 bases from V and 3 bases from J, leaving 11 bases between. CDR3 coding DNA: TGCGCCAGCAGCTTTCTCGAGGCGGACACTGAAGCTTTCTTT. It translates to CASSFLEADTEAFF. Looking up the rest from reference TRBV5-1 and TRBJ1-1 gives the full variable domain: KAGVTQTPRYLIKTRGQQVTLSCSPISGHRSVSWYQQTPGQGLQFLFEYFSETQRNKGNFPGRFSGRQFSNSRSEMNVSTLELGDSALYLCASSFLEADTEAFFGQGTRLTVV.

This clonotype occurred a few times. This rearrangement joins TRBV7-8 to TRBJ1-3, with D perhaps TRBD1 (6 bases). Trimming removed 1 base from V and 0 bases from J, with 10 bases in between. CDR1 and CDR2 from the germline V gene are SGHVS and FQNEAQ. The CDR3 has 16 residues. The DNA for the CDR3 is TGTGCCAGCAGCTTAGTGGGGGGCGTCTCTGGAAACACCATATATTTT. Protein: CASSLVGGVSGNTIYF.

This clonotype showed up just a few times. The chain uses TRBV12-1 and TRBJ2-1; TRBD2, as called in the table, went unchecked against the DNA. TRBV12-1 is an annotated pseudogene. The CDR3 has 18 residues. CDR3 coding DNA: TGTGCCAGCAGCTTTGCGCTATCCGGACTAGCGGGTGTAAATGAGCAGTTCTTC. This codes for CASSFALSGLAGVNEQFF.

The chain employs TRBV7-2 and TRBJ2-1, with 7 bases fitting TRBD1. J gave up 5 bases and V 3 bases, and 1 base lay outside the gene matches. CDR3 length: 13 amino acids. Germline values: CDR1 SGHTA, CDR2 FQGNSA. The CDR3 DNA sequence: TGTGCCAGCAGCTTTACAGGGGACAATGAGCAGTTCTTC. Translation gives CASSFTGDNEQFF.

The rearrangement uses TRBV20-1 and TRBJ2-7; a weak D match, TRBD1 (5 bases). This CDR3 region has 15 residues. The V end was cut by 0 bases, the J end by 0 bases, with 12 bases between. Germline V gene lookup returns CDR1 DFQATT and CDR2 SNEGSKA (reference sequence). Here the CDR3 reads CSAREQELSSYEQYF. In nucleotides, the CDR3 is TGCAGTGCTAGAGAACAGGAATTAAGCTCCTACGAGCAGTACTTC.

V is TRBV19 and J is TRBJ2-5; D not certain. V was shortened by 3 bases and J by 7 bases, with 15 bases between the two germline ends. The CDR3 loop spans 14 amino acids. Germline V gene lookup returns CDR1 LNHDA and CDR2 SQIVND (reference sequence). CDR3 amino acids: CASSISYPSRTQYF. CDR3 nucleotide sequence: TGTGCCAGTAGTATCTCCTATCCCTCTAGGACCCAGTACTTC.

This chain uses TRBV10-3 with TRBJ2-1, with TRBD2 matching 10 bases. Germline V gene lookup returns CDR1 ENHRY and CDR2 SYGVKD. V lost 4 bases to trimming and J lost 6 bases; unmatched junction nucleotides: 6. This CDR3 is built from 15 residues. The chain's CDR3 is CAISAGTSDLNEQFF. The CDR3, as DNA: TGTGCCATCAGTGCTGGGACTAGCGACCTCAATGAGCAGTTCTTC.

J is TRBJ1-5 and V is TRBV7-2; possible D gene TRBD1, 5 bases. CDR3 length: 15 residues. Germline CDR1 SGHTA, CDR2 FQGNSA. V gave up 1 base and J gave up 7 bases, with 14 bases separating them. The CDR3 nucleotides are TGTGCCAGCAGCTTAGGCAGGGCTGATACACAGCCCCAGCATTTT. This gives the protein CASSLGRADTQPQHF.

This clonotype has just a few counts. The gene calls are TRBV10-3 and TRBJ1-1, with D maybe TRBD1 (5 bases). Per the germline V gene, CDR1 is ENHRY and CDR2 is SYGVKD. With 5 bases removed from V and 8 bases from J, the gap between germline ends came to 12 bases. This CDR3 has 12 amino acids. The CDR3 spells CAISSVGPEAFF. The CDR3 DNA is TGTGCCATCAGTTCAGTGGGACCAGAAGCTTTCTTT.

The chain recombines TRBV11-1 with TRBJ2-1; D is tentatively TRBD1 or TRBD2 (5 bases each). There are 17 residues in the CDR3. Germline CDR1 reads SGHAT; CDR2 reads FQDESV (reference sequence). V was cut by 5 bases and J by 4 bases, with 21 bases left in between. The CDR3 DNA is TGTGCCAGCAGCGTGATACTCCGGGACCGGACTTACAATGAGCAGTTCTTC. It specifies CASSVILRDRTYNEQFF.

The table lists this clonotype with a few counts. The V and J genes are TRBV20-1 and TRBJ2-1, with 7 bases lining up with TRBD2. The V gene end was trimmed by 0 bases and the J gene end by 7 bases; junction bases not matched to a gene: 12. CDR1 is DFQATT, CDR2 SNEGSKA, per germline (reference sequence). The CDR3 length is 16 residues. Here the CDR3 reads CSARDPAGRVNNEQFF. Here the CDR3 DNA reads TGCAGTGCTAGAGACCCAGCGGGGAGGGTTAATAATGAGCAGTTCTTC.